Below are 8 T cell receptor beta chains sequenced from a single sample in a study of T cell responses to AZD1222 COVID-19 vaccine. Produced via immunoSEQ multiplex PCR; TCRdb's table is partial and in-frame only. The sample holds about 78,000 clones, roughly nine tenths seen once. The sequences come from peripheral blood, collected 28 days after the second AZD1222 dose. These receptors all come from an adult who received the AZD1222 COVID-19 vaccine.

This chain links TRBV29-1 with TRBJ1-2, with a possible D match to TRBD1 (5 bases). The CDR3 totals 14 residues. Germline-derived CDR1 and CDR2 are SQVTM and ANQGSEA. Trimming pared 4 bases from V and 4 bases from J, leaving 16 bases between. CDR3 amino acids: CSVVNPTDLYGYTF. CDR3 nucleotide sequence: TGCAGCGTTGTTAATCCGACAGACCTCTATGGCTACACCTTC.

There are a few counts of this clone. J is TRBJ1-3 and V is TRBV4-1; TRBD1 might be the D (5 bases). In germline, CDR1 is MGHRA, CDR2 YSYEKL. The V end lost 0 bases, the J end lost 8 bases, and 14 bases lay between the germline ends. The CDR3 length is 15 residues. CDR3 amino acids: CASSQDDRGGDTIYF. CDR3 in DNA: TGCGCCAGCAGCCAAGATGACCGCGGAGGGGACACCATATATTTT.

CDR3 sequence: CAWSATVTNEKLFF. CDR3 DNA sequence: TGTGCCTGGAGTGCCACAGTAACTAATGAAAAACTGTTTTTT. V is TRBV30 and J is TRBJ1-4, with D uncertain. Trimming took off 1 base at V and 1 base at J, with 7 bases between the two ends. Germline-derived CDR1 and CDR2 are GTSNPN and SVGIG (reference sequence). The CDR3 totals 14 residues.

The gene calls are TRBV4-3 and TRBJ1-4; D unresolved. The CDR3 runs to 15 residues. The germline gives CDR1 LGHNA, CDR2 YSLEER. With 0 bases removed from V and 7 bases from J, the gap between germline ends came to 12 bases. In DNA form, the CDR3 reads TGCGCCAGCAGCCAAGATAAGAGGTCGGGTGAAAAACTGTTTTTT. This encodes CASSQDKRSGEKLFF.

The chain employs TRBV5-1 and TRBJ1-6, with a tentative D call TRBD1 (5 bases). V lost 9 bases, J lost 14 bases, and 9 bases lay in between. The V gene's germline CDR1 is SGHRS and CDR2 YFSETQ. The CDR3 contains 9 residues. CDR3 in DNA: TGCGCCATTTACAGGACCCTCCACTTT. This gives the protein CAIYRTLHF.

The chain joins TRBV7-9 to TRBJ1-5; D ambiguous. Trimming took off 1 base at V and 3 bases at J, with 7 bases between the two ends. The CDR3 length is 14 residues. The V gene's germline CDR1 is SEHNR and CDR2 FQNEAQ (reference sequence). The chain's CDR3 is CASSLGRVNQPQHF. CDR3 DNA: TGTGCCAGCAGCTTAGGTAGGGTCAATCAGCCCCAGCATTTT.

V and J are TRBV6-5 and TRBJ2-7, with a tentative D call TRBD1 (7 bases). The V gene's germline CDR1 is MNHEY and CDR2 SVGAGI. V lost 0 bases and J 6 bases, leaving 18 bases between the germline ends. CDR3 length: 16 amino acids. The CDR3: CASSYSRQGGVGEQYF. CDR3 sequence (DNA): TGTGCCAGCAGTTACTCCCGACAGGGCGGGGTGGGCGAGCAGTACTTC.

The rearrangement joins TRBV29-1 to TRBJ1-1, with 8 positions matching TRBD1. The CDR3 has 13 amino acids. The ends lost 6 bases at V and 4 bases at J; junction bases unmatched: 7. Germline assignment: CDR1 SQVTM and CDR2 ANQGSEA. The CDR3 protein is CSVEKDRVTEAFF. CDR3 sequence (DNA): TGCAGCGTGGAAAAGGACAGGGTCACTGAAGCTTTCTTT.